This T cell receptor (beta chain) was found in a study of shared clonotypes between healthy human individuals. Study-wide results and limits: Even with large depth, rarefaction showed that sorted-subset sequencing was incomplete. The study found roughly 5% of naive CD4 clonotypes shared across a few donors.

Terminally differentiated effector memory CD45RA+ cells were excluded from the naive CD8 cells, which were CD45RO-negative and positively selected for CCR7. On this clone: Its antigen is as yet unknown.

Template for every sorted-subset replicate PCR totaled about 0.2 ug DNA, approximately 30,000 T cell genomes. Only in-frame clones appear in the TCRdb table, and some are missing; sequencing was by immunoSEQ multiplex PCR. This table holds millions of clones, approximately 94% found once. This receptor was identified in a man between 18 and 29 years old in good health. Some clones in this sample may be carry-over from other donors' samples. The source material was naive CD8+ T cells from PBMCs.

The CDR3 region has the DNA TGTGCCAGCAGCGTAGCGGGGGTGGTGTCAGCGTATGGCTACACCTTC. It translates to CASSVAGVVSAYGYTF. The chain recombines TRBV9 with TRBJ1-2, with D possibly being TRBD1 (5 bases). Germline-derived CDR1 and CDR2 are SGDLS and YYNGEE. Trimming cost V 0 bases and J 5 bases, with 17 bases left between them. The CDR3 has 16 residues.